This TCR beta chain comes out of a study of blood T cell repertoires in COVID-19. V lost 4 bases and J 0 bases, leaving 13 bases between the germline ends. The germline CDR1 and CDR2 sequences are MNHEY and SMNVEV (reference sequence). CDR3 size: 16 residues. In the authors' workflow: Cell counts per sample came from amplifying reference gene primers. TCRdb's table, derived via immunoSEQ multiplex PCR, lists solely in-frame clones and lacks some. That table furnishes V, J and clone size, whereas the DNA furnished D and trimming. The sample yields 250,000 to 300,000 clones, over 65% seen once. Specimen: peripheral blood. The receptor's source is a woman of 80 years or more with acute or convalescent COVID-19. The gene calls are TRBV27 and TRBJ1-5; no clear D gene. The CDR3 nucleotides read TGTGCCAGCAGTTCATACCCACTGTATAGCAATCAGCCCCAGCATTTT. Translation gives CASSSYPLYSNQPQHF.